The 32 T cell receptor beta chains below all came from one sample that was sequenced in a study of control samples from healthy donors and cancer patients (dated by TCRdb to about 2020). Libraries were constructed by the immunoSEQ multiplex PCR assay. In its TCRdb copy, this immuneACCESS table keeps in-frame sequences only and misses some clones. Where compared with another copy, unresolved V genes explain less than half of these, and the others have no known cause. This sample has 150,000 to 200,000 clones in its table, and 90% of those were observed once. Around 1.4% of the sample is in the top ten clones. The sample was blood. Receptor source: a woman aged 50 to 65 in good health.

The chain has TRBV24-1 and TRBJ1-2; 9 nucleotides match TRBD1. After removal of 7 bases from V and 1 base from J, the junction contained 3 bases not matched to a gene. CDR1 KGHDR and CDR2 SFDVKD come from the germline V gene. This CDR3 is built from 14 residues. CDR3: CATSTGGGNYGYTF. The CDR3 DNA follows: TGTGCCACCAGCACAGGGGGCGGTAACTATGGCTACACCTTC.

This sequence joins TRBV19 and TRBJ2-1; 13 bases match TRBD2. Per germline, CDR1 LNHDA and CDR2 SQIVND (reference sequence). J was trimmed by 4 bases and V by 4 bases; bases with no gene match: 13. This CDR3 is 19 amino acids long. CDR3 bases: TGTGCCAGTAGTACCCCTGAATCCGGGACTAGCGGGAAGTACAATGAGCAGTTCTTC. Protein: CASSTPESGTSGKYNEQFF. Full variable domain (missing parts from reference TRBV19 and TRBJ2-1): DGGITQSPKYLFRKEGQNVTLSCEQNLNHDAMYWYRQDPGQGLRLIYYSQIVNDFQKGDIAEGYSVSREKKESFPLTVTSAQKNPTAFYLCASSTPESGTSGKYNEQFFGPGTRLTVL.

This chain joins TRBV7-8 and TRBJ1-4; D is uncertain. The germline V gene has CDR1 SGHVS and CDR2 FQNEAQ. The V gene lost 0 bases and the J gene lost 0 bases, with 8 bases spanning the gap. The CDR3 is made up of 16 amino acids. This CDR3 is CASSLAYQPTNEKLFF. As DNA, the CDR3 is TGTGCCAGCAGCTTAGCTTACCAGCCAACTAATGAAAAACTGTTTTTT.

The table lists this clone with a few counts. The chain's CDR3 is CASSPAGGAVYEQYF. The CDR3 nucleotides read TGTGCCAGCAGCCCCGCGGGGGGTGCGGTCTACGAGCAGTACTTC. The V call is TRBV7-6, the J call TRBJ2-7, with 8 bases that match TRBD2. The CDR3 length is 15 residues. Losses at the gene ends were 5 bases for V and 3 bases for J; bases not matched to a gene: 9. Germline values: CDR1 SGHVS, CDR2 FNYEAQ.

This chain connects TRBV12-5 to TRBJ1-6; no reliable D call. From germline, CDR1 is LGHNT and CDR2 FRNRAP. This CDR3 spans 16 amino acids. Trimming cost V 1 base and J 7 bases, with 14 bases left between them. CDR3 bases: TGTGCTAGTGGTTTGGGGGATGGCGGATTAAATTCACCCCTCCACTTT. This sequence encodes CASGLGDGGLNSPLHF.

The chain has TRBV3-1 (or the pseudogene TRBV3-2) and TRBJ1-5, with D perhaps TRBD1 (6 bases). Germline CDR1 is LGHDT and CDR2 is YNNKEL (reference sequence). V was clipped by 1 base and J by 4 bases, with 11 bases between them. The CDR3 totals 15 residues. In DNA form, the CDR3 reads TGTGCCAGCAGCCAAGGGACAGTGCAGAATCAGCCCCAGCATTTT. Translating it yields CASSQGTVQNQPQHF.

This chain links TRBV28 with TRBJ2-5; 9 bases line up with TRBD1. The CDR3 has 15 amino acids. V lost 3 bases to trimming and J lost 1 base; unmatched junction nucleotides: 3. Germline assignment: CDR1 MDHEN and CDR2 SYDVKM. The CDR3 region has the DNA TGTGCCAGCAGTTTGGCGGGACAGGGCCAAGAGACCCAGTACTTC. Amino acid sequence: CASSLAGQGQETQYF.

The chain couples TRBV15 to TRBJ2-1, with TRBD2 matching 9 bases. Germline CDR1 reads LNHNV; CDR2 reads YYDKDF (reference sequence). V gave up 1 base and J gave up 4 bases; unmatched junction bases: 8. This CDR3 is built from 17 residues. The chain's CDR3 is CATSRGGAGGYYNEQFF. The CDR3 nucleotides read TGTGCCACCAGCAGAGGAGGGGCGGGAGGGTATTACAATGAGCAGTTCTTC. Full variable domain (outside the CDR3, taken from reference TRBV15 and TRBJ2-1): DAMVIQNPRYQVTQFGKPVTLSCSQTLNHNVMYWYQQKSSQAPKLLFHYYDKDFNNEADTPDNFQSRRPNTSFCFLDIRSPGLGDTAMYLCATSRGGAGGYYNEQFFGPGTRLTVL.

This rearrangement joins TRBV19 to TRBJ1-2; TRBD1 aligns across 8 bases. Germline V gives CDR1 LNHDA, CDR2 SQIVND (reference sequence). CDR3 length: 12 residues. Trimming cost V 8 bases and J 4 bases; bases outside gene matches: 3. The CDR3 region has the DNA TGTGCCAGTGTTGACAGGGGCTATGGCTACACCTTC. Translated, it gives CASVDRGYGYTF.

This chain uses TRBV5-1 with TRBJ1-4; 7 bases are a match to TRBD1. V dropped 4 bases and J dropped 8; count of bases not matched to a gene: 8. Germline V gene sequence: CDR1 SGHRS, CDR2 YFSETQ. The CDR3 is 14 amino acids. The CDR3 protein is CASSGGTAGEKLFF. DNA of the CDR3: TGCGCCAGCAGCGGCGGGACAGCGGGAGAAAAACTGTTTTTT.

The CDR3 spells CASSLGHPNTEAFF. The CDR3 DNA reads as TGCGCCAGCAGCTTGGGACACCCTAACACTGAAGCTTTCTTT. This chain connects TRBV5-1 to TRBJ1-1; D uncertain. From germline, CDR1 is SGHRS and CDR2 YFSETQ. The CDR3 is 14 residues long. Trimming stripped 0 bases from V and 2 bases from J, with 8 bases between. Filled out from reference TRBV5-1 and TRBJ1-1, the complete variable domain reads KAGVTQTPRYLIKTRGQQVTLSCSPISGHRSVSWYQQTPGQGLQFLFEYFSETQRNKGNFPGRFSGRQFSNSRSEMNVSTLELGDSALYLCASSLGHPNTEAFFGQGTRLTVV.

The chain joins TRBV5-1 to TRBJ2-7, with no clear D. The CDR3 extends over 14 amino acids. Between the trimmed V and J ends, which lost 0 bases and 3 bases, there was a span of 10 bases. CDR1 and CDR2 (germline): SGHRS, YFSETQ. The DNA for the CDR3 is TGCGCCAGCAGCTTGGCCGGACGGAACTACGAGCAGTACTTC. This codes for CASSLAGRNYEQYF.

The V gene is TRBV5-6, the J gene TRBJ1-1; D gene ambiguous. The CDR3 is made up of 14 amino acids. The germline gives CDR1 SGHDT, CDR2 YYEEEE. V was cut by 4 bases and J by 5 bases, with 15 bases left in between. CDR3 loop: CASSPPIGRTEAFF. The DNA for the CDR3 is TGTGCCAGCAGCCCCCCGATTGGGAGGACTGAAGCTTTCTTT.

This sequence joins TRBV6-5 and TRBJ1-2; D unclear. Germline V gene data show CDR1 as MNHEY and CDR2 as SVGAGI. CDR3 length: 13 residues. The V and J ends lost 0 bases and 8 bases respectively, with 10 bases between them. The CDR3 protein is CASSYSPYEGYTF. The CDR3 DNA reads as TGTGCCAGCAGTTACTCCCCATACGAAGGCTACACCTTC.

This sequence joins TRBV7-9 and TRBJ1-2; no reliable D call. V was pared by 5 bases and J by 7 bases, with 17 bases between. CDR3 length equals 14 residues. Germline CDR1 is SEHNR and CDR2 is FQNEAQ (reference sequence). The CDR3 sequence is CASSGPLQTSGYTF. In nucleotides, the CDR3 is TGTGCCAGCAGCGGACCCCTCCAGACGAGTGGCTACACCTTC.

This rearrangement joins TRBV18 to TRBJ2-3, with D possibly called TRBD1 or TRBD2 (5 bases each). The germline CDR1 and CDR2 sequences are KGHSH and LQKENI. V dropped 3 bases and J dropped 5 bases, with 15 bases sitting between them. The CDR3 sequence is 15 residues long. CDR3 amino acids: CASSPSPTRGDTQYF. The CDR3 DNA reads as TGTGCCAGCTCACCCTCCCCTACGAGGGGAGATACGCAGTATTTT.

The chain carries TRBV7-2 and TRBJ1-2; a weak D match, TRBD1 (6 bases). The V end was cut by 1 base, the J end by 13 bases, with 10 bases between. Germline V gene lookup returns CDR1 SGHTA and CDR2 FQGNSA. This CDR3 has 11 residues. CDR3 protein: CASSLEGVTTF. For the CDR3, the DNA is TGTGCCAGCAGCTTAGAGGGGGTAACCACCTTC.

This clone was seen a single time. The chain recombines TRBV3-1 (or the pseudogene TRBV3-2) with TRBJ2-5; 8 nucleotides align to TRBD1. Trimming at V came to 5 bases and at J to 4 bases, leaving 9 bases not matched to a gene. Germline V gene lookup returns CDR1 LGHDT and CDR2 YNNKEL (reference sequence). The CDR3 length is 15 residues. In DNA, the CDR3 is TGTGCCAGCAGCTATTCAGGGGGCTTGGTAGAGACCCAGTACTTC. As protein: CASSYSGGLVETQYF.

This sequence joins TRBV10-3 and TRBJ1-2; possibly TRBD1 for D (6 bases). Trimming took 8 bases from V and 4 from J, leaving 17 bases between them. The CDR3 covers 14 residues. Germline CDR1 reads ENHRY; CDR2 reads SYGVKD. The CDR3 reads CAILTDSSLYGYTF. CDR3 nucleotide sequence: TGTGCCATCTTAACGGACAGCAGCCTCTATGGCTACACCTTC.

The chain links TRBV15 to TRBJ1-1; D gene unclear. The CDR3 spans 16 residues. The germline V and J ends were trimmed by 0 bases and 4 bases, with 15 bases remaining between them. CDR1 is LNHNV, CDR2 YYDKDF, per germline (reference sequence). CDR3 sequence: CATSRDSAQWTTEAFF. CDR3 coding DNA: TGTGCCACCAGCAGAGATTCGGCCCAATGGACCACTGAAGCTTTCTTT. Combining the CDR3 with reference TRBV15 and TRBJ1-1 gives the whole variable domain DAMVIQNPRYQVTQFGKPVTLSCSQTLNHNVMYWYQQKSSQAPKLLFHYYDKDFNNEADTPDNFQSRRPNTSFCFLDIRSPGLGDTAMYLCATSRDSAQWTTEAFFGQGTRLTVV.

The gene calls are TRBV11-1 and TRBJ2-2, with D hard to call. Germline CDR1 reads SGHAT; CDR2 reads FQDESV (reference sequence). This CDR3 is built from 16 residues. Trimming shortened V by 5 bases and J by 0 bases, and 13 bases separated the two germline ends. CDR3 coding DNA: TGTGCCAGCAGCCCCCTGCCCTACTCGAACACCGGGGAGCTGTTTTTT. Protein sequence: CASSPLPYSNTGELFF.

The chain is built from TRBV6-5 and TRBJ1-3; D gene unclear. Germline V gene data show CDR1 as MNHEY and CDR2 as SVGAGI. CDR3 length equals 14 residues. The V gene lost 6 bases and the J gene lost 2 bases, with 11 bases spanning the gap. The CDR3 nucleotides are TGTGCCAGCAGGTCGGGTGGGGCTGGAAACACCATATATTTT. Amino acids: CASRSGGAGNTIYF.

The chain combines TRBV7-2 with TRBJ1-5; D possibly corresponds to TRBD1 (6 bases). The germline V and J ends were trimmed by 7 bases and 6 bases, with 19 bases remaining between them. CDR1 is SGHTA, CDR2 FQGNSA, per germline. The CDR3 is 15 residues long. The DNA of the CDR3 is TGTGCCAGCACCCAAGGGGGGCTACGCAGTCAGCCCCAGCATTTT. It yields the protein CASTQGGLRSQPQHF.

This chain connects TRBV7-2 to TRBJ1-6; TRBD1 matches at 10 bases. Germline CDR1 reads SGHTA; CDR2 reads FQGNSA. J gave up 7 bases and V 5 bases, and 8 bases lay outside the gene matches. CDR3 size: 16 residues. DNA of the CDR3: TGTGCCAGCAGCGATAGAGGGGACAGGGGAAATTCACCCCTCCACTTT. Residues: CASSDRGDRGNSPLHF.

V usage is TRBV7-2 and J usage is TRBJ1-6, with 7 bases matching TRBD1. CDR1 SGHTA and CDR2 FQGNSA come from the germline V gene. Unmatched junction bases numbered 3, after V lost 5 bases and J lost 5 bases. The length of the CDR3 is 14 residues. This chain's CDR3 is CASSQGQNNSPLHF. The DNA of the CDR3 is TGTGCCAGCAGCCAGGGACAGAATAATTCACCCCTCCACTTT. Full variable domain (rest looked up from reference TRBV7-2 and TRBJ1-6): GAGVSQSPSNKVTEKGKDVELRCDPISGHTALYWYRQSLGQGLEFLIYFQGNSAPDKSGLPSDRFSAERTGGSVSTLTIQRTQQEDSAVYLCASSQGQNNSPLHFGNGTRLTVT.

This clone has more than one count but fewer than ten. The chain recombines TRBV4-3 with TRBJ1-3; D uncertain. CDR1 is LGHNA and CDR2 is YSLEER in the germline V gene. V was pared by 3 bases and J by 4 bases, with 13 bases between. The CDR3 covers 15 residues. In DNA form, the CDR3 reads TGCGCCAGCAGCCAGGCCGGGAGAGGAGGAAACACCATATATTTT. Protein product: CASSQAGRGGNTIYF.

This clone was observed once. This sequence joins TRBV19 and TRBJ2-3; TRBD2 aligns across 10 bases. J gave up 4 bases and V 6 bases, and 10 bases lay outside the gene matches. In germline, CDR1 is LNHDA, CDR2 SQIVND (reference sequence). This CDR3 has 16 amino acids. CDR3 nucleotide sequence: TGTGCCAGTAGAAATAGCGGGGGGCCCAACTCAGATACGCAGTATTTT. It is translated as CASRNSGGPNSDTQYF.

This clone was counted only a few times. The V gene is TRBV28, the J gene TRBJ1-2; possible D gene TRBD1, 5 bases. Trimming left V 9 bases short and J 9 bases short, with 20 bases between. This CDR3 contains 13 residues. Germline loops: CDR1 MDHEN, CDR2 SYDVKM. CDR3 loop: CASSNRRGGSYTF. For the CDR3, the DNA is TGTGCCAGTTCGAACCGGCGGGGGGGGAGCTACACCTTC.

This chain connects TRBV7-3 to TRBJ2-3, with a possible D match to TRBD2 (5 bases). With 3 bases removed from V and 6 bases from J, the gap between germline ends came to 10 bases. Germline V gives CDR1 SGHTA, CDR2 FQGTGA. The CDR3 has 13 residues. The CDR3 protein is CASSFTRGDTQYF. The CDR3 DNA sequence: TGTGCCAGCAGCTTCACCCGAGGGGATACGCAGTATTTT.

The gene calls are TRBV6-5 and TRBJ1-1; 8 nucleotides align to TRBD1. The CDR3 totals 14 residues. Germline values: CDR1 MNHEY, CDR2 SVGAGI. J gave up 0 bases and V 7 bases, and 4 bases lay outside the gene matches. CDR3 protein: CASKTGAVNTEAFF. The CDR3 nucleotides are TGTGCCAGCAAGACAGGGGCGGTGAACACTGAAGCTTTCTTT.

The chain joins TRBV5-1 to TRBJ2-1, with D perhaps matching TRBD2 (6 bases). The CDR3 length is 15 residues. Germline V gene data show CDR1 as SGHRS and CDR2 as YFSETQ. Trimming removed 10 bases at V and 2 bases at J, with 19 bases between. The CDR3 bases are TGCGCCTGCACGGCTAGCGTCGGAACCTACAATGAGCAGTTCTTC. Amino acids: CACTASVGTYNEQFF.

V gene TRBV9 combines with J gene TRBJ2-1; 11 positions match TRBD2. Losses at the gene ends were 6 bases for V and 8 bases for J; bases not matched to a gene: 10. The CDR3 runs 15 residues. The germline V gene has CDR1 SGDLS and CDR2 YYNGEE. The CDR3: CASTPTSGAPHEQFF. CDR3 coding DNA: TGTGCCAGCACGCCGACTAGCGGGGCCCCCCATGAGCAGTTCTTC.